The rows below give T cell receptor beta chains drawn from one sample of a study of T cells after yellow fever vaccination. TCRdb re-called the 5' RACE reads through MiXCR, storing one row per CDR3 protein. The table includes under 550,000 distinct CDR3 sequences, 20% to 25% detected once. This sample comprised PBMCs, obtained roughly 20 days after the first yellow fever vaccination. The receptors were sampled from a man in his late teens or twenties who received the YFV17D yellow fever vaccine. Each CDR3 is given with its conserved first and last residue. A clone size is listed for some rows: how often the clone was seen (once, few, many), or a class if it is expanded.

V	J	size	CDR3
TRBV10-3	TRBJ2-1	NA	CAISEDREGNEQFF
TRBV29-1	TRBJ1-1	few	CSVSEGMANTEAFF
TRBV9	TRBJ2-3	few	CASSSPSGLAGIEDTQYF
TRBV4-3	TRBJ2-7	NA	CASSQGVGQGGEQYF
TRBV6-1	TRBJ2-5	few	CASSPITSSQETQYF
TRBV18	TRBJ2-3	NA	CASSPRETDTQYF
TRBV5-1	TRBJ1-2	few	CASSHGEDGYTF
TRBV14	TRBJ2-5	few	CASSQDWNSQETQYF
TRBV3-1	TRBJ1-2	few	CASSRWAEGYTF
TRBV7-9	TRBJ2-3	many	CARQAIRGTDTQYF
TRBV7-2	TRBJ1-2	few	CASSPWDGNYGYTF
TRBV6-1	TRBJ1-2	NA	CASESGGRSVYGYTF
TRBV5-1	TRBJ2-7	NA	CASSFGQRYEQYF
TRBV10-3	TRBJ2-2	few	CAISRLAGGPTGELFF
TRBV6-2/TRBV6-3	TRBJ2-1	few	CASSYSSGGFSYNEQFF
TRBV11-2	TRBJ2-3	NA	CASRIAGTDTQYF
TRBV28	TRBJ2-6	NA	CASCWGHGANVLTF
TRBV6-2/TRBV6-3	TRBJ2-1	few	CASGQRGVDEQFF
TRBV5-1	TRBJ2-1	few	CASSLAGGGSYNEQFF
TRBV18	TRBJ2-3	NA	CASSRDRASTDTQYF